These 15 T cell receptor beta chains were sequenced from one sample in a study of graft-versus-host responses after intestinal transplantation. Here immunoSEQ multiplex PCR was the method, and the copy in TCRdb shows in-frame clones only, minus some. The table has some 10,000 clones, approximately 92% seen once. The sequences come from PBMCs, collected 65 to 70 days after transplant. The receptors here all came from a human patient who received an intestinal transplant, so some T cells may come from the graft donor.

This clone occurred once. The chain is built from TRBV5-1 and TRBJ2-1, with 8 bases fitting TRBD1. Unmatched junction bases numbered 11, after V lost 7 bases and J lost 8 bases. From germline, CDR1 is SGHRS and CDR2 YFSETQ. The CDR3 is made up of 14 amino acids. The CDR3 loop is CASSETGVRDEQFF. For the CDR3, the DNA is TGCGCCAGCTCGGAGACAGGGGTAAGGGATGAGCAGTTCTTC.

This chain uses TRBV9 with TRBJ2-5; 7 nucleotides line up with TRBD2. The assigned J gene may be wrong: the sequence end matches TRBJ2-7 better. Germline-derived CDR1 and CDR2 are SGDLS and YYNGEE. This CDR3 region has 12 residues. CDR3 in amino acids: CASSGIAGEQYF. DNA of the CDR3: TGTGCCAGCAGCGGGATAGCGGGCGAGCAGTACTTC.

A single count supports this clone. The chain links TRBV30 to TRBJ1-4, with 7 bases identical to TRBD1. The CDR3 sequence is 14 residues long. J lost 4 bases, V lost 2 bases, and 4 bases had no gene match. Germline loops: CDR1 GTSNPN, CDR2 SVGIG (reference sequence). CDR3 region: CAWSPGQLNEKLFF. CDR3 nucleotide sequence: TGTGCCTGGAGTCCGGGACAGCTTAATGAAAAACTGTTTTTT.

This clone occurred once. CDR3 amino acids: CASSLEPTKIYEQYF. In nucleotides, the CDR3 is TGTGCCAGCAGTTTGGAACCCACCAAAATCTACGAGCAGTACTTC. The chain recombines TRBV28 with TRBJ2-7; D is undetermined. V dropped 3 bases and J dropped 3 bases, with 15 bases sitting between them. Germline V CDR1 and CDR2: MDHEN, SYDVKM. The length of the CDR3 is 15 residues. The full variable domain, rest sourced from reference TRBV28 and TRBJ2-7, is DVKVTQSSRYLVKRTGEKVFLECVQDMDHENMFWYRQDPGLGLRLIYFSYDVKMKEKGDIPEGYSVSREKKERFSLILESASTNQTSMYLCASSLEPTKIYEQYFGPGTRLTVT.

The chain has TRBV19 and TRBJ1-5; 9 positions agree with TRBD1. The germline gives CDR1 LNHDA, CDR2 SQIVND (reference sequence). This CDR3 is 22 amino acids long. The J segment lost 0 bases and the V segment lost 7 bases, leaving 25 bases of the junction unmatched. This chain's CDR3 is CASTKYGTGSHIGGYSNQPQHF. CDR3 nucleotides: TGTGCCAGTACCAAGTACGGGACAGGGTCACATATTGGGGGTTATAGCAATCAGCCCCAGCATTTT.

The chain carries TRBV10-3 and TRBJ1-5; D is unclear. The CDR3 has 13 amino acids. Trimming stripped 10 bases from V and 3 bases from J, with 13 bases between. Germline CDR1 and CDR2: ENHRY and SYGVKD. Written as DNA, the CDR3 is TGTGCCACCGCTTACAGTGACAATCAGCCCCAGCATTTT. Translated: CATAYSDNQPQHF.

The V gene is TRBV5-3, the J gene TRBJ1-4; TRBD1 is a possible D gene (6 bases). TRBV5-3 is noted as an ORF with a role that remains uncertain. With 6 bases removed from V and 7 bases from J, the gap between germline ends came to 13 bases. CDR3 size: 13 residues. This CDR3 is CARMGRGGEKLFF. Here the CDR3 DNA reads TGTGCCAGAATGGGCAGGGGAGGTGAAAAACTGTTTTTT.

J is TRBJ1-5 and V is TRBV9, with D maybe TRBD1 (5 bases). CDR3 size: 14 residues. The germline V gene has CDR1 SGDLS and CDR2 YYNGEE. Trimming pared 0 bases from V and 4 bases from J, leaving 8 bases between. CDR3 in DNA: TGTGCCAGCAGCGTAGGAGGGGTTAATCAGCCCCAGCATTTT. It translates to CASSVGGVNQPQHF.

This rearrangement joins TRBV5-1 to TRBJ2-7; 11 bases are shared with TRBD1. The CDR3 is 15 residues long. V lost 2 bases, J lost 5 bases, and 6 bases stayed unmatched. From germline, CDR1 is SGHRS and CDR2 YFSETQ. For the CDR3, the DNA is TGCGCCAGCAGCTTTCCCGGGACAGGGGGGCACGAGCAGTACTTC. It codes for CASSFPGTGGHEQYF.

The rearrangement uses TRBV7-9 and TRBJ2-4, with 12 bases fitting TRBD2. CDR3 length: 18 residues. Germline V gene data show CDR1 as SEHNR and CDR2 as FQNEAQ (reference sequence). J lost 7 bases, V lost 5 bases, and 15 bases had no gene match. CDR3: CASSANTGLAGYLNIQYF. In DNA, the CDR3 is TGTGCCAGCAGCGCAAATACAGGACTAGCGGGATATCTGAACATTCAGTACTTC.

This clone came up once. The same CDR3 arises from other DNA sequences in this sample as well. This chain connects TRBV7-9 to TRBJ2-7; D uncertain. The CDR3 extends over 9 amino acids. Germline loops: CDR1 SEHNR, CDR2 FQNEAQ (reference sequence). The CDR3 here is CAVAEEQYF. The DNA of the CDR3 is TGTGCGGTAGCAGAAGAGCAGTACTTC.

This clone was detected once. The CDR3: CASRGVVAEAYEQYF. The CDR3 nucleotides are TGCGCCAGCAGGGGGGTGGTAGCGGAGGCCTACGAGCAGTACTTC. The chain is built from TRBV10-2 and TRBJ2-7, with D maybe TRBD2 (6 bases). Germline-derived CDR1 and CDR2 are WSHSY and SAAADI. The CDR3 length is 15 residues. Trimming pared 6 bases from V and 2 bases from J, leaving 17 bases between.

The CDR3 DNA is TGCGCCAGCAGCTTGACCTCGGAGAGCACCGGGGAGCTGTTTTTT. Amino acids: CASSLTSESTGELFF. The chain combines TRBV5-1 with TRBJ2-2, with D hard to call. Germline CDR1 SGHRS, CDR2 YFSETQ. The germline V and J ends were trimmed by 1 base and 4 bases, with 11 bases remaining between them. The CDR3 is 15 residues long. Supplemented by reference TRBV5-1 and TRBJ2-2, the full variable domain reads KAGVTQTPRYLIKTRGQQVTLSCSPISGHRSVSWYQQTPGQGLQFLFEYFSETQRNKGNFPGRFSGRQFSNSRSEMNVSTLELGDSALYLCASSLTSESTGELFFGEGSRLTVL.

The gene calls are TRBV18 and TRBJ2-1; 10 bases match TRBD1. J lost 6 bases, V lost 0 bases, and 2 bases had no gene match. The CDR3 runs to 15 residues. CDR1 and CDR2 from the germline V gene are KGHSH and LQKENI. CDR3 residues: CASSPPGQGSNEQFF. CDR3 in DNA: TGTGCCAGCTCACCACCGGGACAGGGGTCCAATGAGCAGTTCTTC.

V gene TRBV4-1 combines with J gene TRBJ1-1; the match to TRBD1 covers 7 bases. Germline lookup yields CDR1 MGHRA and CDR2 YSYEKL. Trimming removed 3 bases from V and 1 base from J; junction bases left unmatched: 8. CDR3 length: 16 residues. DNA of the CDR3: TGCGCCAGCAGCCACCCTTGGACAGGACGGAACACTGAAGCTTTCTTT. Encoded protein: CASSHPWTGRNTEAFF.